The clone carrying this T cell receptor (beta chain) was counted at least ten times. This record belongs to a study of breast tumors, draining lymph nodes, adjacent tissues. Breast cancer patients provided tissue from their axillary draining lymph nodes. V was pared by 5 bases and J by 3 bases, with 11 bases of the junction left unmatched. The CDR3 extends over 16 amino acids. Germline assignment: CDR1 SGHVS and CDR2 FQNEAQ. TCRdb fed the multiplex PCR reads into MiXCR, producing one record per CDR3 protein. The sample holds some 130,000 distinct CDR3 sequences; 20% to 25% are singletons and the top ten take roughly 2.6%.

This chain connects TRBV7-8 to TRBJ2-7, with TRBD1 matching 9 bases. The material sequenced was axillary lymph node tissue. The clonotype was recovered from a female donor with breast cancer. Some clones in this sample may be carry-over from other donors' samples. The CDR3 DNA follows: TGTGCCAGCAGCAGCCGGGACAGGGATCCCAGCTACGAGCAGTACTTC. The encoded protein is CASSSRDRDPSYEQYF.